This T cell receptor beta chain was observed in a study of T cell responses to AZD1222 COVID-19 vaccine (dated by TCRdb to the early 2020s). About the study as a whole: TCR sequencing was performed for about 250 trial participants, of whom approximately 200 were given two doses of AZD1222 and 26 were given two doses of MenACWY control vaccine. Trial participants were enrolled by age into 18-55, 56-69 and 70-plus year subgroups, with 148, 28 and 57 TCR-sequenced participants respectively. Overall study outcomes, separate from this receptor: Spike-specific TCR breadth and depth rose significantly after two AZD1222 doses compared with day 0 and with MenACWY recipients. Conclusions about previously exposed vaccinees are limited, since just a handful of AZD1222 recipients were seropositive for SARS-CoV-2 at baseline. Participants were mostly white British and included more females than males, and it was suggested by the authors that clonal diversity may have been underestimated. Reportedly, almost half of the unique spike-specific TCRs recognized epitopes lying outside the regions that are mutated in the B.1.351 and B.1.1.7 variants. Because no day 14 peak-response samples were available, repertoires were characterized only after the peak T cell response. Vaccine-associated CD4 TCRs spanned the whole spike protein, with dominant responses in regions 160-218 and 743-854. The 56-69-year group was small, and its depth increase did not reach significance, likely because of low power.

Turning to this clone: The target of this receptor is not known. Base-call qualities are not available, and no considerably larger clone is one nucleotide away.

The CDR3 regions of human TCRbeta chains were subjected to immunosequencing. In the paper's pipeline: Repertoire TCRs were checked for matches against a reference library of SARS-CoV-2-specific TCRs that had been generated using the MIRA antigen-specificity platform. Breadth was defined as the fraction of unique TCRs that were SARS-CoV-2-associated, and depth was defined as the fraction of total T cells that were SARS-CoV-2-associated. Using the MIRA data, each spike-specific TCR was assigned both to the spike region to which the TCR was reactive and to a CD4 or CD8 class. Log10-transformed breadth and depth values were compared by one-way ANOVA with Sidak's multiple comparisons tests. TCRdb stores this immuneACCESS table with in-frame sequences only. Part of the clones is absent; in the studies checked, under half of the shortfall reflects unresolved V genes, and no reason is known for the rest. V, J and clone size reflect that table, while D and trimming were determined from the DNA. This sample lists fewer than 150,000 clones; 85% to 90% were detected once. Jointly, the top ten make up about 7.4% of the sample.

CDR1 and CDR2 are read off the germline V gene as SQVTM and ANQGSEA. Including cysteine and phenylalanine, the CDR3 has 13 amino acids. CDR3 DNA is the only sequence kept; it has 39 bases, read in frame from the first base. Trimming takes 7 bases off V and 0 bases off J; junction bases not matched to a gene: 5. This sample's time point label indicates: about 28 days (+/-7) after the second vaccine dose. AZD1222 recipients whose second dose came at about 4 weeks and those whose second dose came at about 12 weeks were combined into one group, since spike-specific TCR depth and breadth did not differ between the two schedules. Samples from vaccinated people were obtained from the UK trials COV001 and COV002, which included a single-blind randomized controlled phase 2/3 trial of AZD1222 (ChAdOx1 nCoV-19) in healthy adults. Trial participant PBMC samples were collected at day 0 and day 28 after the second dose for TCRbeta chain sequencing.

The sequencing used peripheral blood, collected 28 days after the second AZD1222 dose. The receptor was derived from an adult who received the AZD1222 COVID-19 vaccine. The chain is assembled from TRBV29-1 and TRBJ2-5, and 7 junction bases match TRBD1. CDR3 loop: CSGLDRNQETQYF. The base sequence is TGCAGCGGGTTGGACAGGAACCAAGAGACCCAGTACTTC.